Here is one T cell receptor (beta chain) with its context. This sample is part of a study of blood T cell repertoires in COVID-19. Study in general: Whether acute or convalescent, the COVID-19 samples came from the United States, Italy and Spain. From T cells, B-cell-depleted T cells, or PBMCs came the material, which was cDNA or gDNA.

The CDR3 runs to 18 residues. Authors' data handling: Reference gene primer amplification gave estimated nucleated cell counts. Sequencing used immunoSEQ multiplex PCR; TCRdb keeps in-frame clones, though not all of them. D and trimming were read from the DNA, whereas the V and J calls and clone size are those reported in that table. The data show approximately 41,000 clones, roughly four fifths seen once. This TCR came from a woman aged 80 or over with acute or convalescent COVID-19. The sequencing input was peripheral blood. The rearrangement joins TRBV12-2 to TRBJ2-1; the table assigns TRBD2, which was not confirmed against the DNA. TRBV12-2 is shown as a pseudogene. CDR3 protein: CASRLEPSGDSTYNEQFF. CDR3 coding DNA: TGTGCAAGTCGCTTAGAACCCTCGGGGGATTCCACCTACAATGAGCAGTTCTTC.